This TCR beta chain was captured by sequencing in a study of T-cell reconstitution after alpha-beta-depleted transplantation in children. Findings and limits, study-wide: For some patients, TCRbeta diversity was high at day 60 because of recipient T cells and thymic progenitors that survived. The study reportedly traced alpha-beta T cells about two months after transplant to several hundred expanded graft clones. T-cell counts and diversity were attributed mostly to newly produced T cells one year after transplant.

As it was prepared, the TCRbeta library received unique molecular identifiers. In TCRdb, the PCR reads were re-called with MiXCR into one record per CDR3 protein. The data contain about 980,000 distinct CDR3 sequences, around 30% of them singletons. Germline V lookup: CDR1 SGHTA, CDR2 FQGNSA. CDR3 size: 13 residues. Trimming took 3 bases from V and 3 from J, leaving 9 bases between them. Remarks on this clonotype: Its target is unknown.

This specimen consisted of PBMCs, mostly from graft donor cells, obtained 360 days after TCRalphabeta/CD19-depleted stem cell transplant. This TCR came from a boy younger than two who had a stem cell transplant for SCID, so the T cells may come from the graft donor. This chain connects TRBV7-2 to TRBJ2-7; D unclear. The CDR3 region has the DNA TGTGCCAGCAGCTTGATAGAATACTACGAGCAGTACTTC. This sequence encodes CASSLIEYYEQYF.